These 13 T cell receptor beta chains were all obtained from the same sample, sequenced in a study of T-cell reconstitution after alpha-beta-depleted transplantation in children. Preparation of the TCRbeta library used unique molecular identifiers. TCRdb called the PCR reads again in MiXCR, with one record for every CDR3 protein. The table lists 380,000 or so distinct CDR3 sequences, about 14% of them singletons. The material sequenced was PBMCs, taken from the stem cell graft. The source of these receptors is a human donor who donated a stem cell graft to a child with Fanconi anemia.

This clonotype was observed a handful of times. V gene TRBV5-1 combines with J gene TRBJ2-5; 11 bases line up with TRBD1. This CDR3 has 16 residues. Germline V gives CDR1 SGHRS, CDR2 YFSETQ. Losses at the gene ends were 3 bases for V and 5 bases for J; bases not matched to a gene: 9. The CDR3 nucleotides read TGCGCCAGCAGCTCCCCCGGGACAGGGGGTTCGGAGACCCAGTACTTC. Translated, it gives CASSSPGTGGSETQYF.

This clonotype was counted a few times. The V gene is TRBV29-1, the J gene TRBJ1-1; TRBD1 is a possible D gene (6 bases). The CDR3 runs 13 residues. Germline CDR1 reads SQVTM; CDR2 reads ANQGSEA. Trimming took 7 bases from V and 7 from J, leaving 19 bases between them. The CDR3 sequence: CSADGGPPGEAFF. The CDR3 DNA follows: TGCAGCGCCGACGGGGGCCCGCCCGGTGAAGCTTTCTTT.

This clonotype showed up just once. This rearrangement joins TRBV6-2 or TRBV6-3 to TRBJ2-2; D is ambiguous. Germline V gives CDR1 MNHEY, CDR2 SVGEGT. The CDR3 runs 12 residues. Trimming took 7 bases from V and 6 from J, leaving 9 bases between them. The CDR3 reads CASIRSPGELFF. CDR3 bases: TGTGCCAGCATCCGAAGTCCCGGGGAGCTGTTTTTT.

CDR3 DNA sequence: TGTGCCAGCAGCCAGAGCCTCCAAGAGACCCAGTACTTC. Amino acid sequence: CASSQSLQETQYF. This chain links TRBV7-8 with TRBJ2-5, with no clear D. The CDR3 loop spans 13 amino acids. V lost 5 bases and J 1 base, leaving 8 bases between the germline ends. CDR1 and CDR2 from the germline V gene are SGHVS and FQNEAQ.

The CDR3 spells CATSYARGRDTQYF. CDR3 DNA sequence: TGTGCCACCAGCTACGCACGGGGGCGGGATACGCAGTATTTT. The V call is TRBV15, the J call TRBJ2-3; D may correspond to TRBD1 or TRBD2 (6 bases each). The CDR3 length is 14 residues. V was trimmed by 5 bases and J by 6 bases, leaving 15 bases between them. Germline assignment: CDR1 LNHNV and CDR2 YYDKDF (reference sequence).

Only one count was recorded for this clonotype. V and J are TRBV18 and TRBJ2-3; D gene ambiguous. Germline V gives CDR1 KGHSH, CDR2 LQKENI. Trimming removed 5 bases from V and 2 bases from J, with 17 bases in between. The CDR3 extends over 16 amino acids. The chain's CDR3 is CASSGFLGISTDTQYF. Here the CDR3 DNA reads TGTGCCAGCTCAGGGTTTCTTGGGATTTCCACAGATACGCAGTATTTT. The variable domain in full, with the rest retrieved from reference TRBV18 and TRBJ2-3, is NAGVMQNPRHLVRRRGQEARLRCSPMKGHSHVYWYRQLPEEGLKFMVYLQKENIIDESGMPKERFSAEFPKEGPSILRIQQVVRGDSAAYFCASSGFLGISTDTQYFGPGTRLTVL.

CDR3 sequence (DNA): TGTGCCATCAGTGAGTGGGGGTTACGCCTCCACTTT. Encoded protein: CAISEWGLRLHF. The chain combines TRBV10-3 with TRBJ1-6; maybe TRBD1 (5 bases). The germline V gene has CDR1 ENHRY and CDR2 SYGVKD. The V gene lost 1 base and the J gene lost 15 bases, with 10 bases spanning the gap. The CDR3 covers 12 residues.

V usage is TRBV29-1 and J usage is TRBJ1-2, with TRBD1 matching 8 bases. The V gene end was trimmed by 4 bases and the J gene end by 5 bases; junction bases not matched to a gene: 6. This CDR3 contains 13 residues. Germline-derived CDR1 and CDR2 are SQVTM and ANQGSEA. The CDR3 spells CSVGGQGGYGYTF. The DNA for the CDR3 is TGCAGCGTTGGCGGACAGGGCGGTTATGGCTACACCTTC. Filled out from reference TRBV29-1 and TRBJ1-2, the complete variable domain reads SAVISQKPSRDICQRGTSLTIQCQVDSQVTMMFWYRQQPGQSLTLIATANQGSEATYESGFVIDKFPISRPNLTFSTLTVSNMSPEDSSIYLCSVGGQGGYGYTFGSGTRLTVV.

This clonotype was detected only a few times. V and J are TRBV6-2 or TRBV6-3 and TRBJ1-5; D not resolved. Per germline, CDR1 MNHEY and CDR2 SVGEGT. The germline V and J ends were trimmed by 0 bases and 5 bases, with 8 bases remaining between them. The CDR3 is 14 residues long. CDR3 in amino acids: CASSYSRSDQPQHF. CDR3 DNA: TGTGCCAGCAGTTACTCTCGGAGTGATCAGCCCCAGCATTTT.

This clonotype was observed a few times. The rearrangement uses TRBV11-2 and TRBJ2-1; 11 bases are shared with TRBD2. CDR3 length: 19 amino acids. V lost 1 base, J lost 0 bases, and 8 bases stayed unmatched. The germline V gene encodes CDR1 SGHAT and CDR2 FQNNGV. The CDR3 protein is CASSLGETSGDPSYNEQFF. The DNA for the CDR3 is TGTGCCAGCAGCTTAGGGGAGACTAGCGGGGACCCCTCCTACAATGAGCAGTTCTTC.

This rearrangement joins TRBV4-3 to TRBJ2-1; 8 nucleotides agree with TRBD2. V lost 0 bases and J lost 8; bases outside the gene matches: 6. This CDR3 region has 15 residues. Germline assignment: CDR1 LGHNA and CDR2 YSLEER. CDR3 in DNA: TGCGCCAGCAGCCAAGATTCGGCGGGGGGCTATGAGCAGTTCTTC. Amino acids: CASSQDSAGGYEQFF.

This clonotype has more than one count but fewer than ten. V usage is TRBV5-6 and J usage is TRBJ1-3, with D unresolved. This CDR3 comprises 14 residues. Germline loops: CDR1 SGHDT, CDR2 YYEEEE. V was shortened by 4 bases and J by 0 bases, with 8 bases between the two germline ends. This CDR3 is CASSPGISGNTIYF. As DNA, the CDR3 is TGTGCCAGCAGCCCCGGGATCTCTGGAAACACCATATATTTT. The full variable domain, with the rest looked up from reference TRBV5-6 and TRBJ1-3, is DAGVTQSPTHLIKTRGQQVTLRCSPKSGHDTVSWYQQALGQGPQFIFQYYEEEERQRGNFPDRFSGHQFPNYSSELNVNALLLGDSALYLCASSPGISGNTIYFGEGSWLTVV.

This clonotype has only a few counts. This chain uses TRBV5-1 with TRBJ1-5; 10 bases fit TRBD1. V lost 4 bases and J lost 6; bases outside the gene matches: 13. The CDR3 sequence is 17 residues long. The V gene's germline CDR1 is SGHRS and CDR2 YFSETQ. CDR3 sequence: CASSPGQGGWSSQPQHF. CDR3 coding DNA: TGCGCCAGCAGCCCCGGACAGGGGGGATGGTCCAGTCAGCCCCAGCATTTT.